The rows below give T cell receptor beta chains drawn from one sample of a study of T cells after yellow fever vaccination. TCRdb reprocessed the 5' RACE reads with MiXCR, giving one entry per CDR3 protein. The sample records about 350,000 distinct CDR3 sequences, roughly an eighth being singletons. The specimen comprised CD4+ T cells sorted from PBMCs, sampled 15 days after the yellow fever booster vaccination. These TCRs come from a man aged 18 to 29 who received the YFV17D yellow fever vaccine. Each CDR3 is given with its conserved first and last residue. D genes are given only for firm matches. The size of a clone is reported for some rows only, either as once, few or many, or as a class for expanded clones.

many	.	TRBV11-2	TRBJ2-1	TGTGCCAGCAGCTTAAGAGTTTCCTACAATGAGCAGTTCTTC	CASSLRVSYNEQFF
.	.	TRBV2	TRBJ2-3	TGTGCCAGCAGTGTCGAGGGGGGGAACACAGATACGCAGTATTTT	CASSVEGGNTDTQYF
.	.	TRBV20-1	TRBJ1-2	TGCAGTGCTAGAGATCTACCATATTGCTACACCTTC	CSARDLPYCYTF
once	.	TRBV5-1	TRBJ2-5	TGCGCCAGCAAGCCGATGGGGAGTGGGGGCCAAGAGACCCAGTACTTC	CASKPMGSGGQETQYF
.	.	TRBV12-3/TRBV12-4	TRBJ2-6	TGTGCCAGCAGTTCGCAGGGCCTGGGTGGGGCCAACGTCCTGACTTTC	CASSSQGLGGANVLTF
few	.	TRBV9	TRBJ1-1	TGTGCCAGCAGCTCCCTAGTGAGCGGACGGGGGACTGTGGGCACTGAAGCTTTCTTT	CASSSLVSGRGTVGTEAFF
.	.	TRBV7-9	TRBJ2-3	TGTGCCAGCAGCACGGGGCGGACAGTAGTCACAGATACGCAGTATTTT	CASSTGRTVVTDTQYF
.	TRBD1	TRBV4-1	TRBJ2-2	TGCGCCAGCAGCCACAACGGACAGGGCGGCGGGGAGCTGTTTTTT	CASSHNGQGGGELFF
few	.	TRBV27	TRBJ1-2	TGTGCCAGCGCTAGCCCCGGACTGGGAGCCTATGGCTACACCTTC	CASASPGLGAYGYTF
.	.	TRBV5-6	TRBJ1-5	TGTGCCAGCAGCAGGAGTCATCAGCCCCAGCATTTT	CASSRSHQPQHF
.	.	TRBV18	TRBJ1-1	TGTGCCAGCTCACCAGAGGCAGGGGATACTGAAGCTTTCTTT	CASSPEAGDTEAFF
.	TRBD2	TRBV3-1	TRBJ2-1	TGTGCCAGCAGCCAAGATCCCAGCGGGGGATACAATGAGCAGTTCTTC	CASSQDPSGGYNEQFF
.	.	TRBV29-1	TRBJ2-3	TGCAGCGCATCGACAGGAAACCTAGGCGATACGCAGTATTTT	CSASTGNLGDTQYF
many	.	TRBV5-5	TRBJ2-6	TGTGCCAGCAGCTTGGAAGGGGCAGCTGGGGCCAACGTCCTGACTTTC	CASSLEGAAGANVLTF
.	TRBD2	TRBV4-3	TRBJ2-1	TGCGCCAGCAGCCAAGATCTGACTAGCGGGGGCAATGAGCAGTTCTTC	CASSQDLTSGGNEQFF
many	.	TRBV20-1	TRBJ2-1	TGCAGTGCTAGAGTAGTGGGGGGTGAGCAGTTCTTC	CSARVVGGEQFF
.	.	TRBV7-2	TRBJ1-4	TGTGCCAGCAGCTTAGTGGAGACTCCAGTTGCAACTAATGAAAAACTGTTTTTT	CASSLVETPVATNEKLFF
.	.	TRBV3-1	TRBJ2-7	TGTGCCAGCAGCCAAGAGGGGGAACTAGGGGAGCAGTACTTC	CASSQEGELGEQYF
.	TRBD1	TRBV2	TRBJ2-3	TGTGCCAGCAGACGGACAGGGGGAGGAGATACGCAGTATTTT	CASRRTGGGDTQYF
.	.	TRBV10-2	TRBJ2-5	TGCGCCAGCAGTGAGTCGCGGAGGGCAGGCGAAGTAGAGACCCAGTACTTC	CASSESRRAGEVETQYF
many	.	TRBV15	TRBJ1-2	TGTGCCACCAGCAGAGATTTAACAGGATGGAGTGGCTACACCTTC	CATSRDLTGWSGYTF
few	.	TRBV6-2/TRBV6-3	TRBJ1-1	TGTGCCACCACGTTGGCGCGGAACACTGAAGCTTTCTTT	CATTLARNTEAFF
once	TRBD1	TRBV12-3/TRBV12-4	TRBJ1-2	TGTGCCAGCAGCACGGCCGGGACAGGGGGCATCTGGGGCTACACCTTC	CASSTAGTGGIWGYTF
.	.	TRBV7-2	TRBJ2-2	TGTGCCAGCAGCTTAGGACGCTCATACACCGGGGAGCTGTTTTTT	CASSLGRSYTGELFF
.	.	TRBV6-5	TRBJ2-5	TGTGCCAGCAGTTACAGCAGGGGATTGGGAAAGACCCAGTACTTC	CASSYSRGLGKTQYF
few	.	TRBV20-1	TRBJ1-1	TGCAGTGCTAGAGACCCCGGGACGATGACTGAAGCTTTCTTT	CSARDPGTMTEAFF
few	.	TRBV6-1	TRBJ2-5	TGTGCCAGCAGTTTCCACAGGGCTTGGGGAGAGACCCAGTACTTC	CASSFHRAWGETQYF
.	.	TRBV5-1	TRBJ1-5	TGCGCCAGCAGCTGGACGGGGCATAGCAATCAGCCCCAGCATTTT	CASSWTGHSNQPQHF
few	.	TRBV20-1	TRBJ1-4	TGCAGTGCCACCGTTAAACCCGAAAAACTGTTTTTT	CSATVKPEKLFF
many	TRBD1	TRBV5-6	TRBJ2-7	TGTGCCAGCAGCTTCCCGACAGGGGGAAGCTCCTACGAGCAGTACTTC	CASSFPTGGSSYEQYF
few	.	TRBV28	TRBJ1-1	TGTGCCAGCACCCCCAGCGGGGGCGCGGACACTGAAGCTTTCTTT	CASTPSGGADTEAFF
few	.	TRBV7-2	TRBJ2-1	TGTGCCAGCAGCCCACTACTCGGGGATGAGCAGTTCTTC	CASSPLLGDEQFF
few	TRBD2	TRBV4-3	TRBJ2-7	TGCGCCAGCAGCCAAGATTGGGGGGGGAGCTCCTACGAGCAGTACTTC	CASSQDWGGSSYEQYF
many	.	TRBV12-3/TRBV12-4	TRBJ2-5	TGTGCCAGCAGTTCCCGACAGACACAAGAGACCCAGTACTTC	CASSSRQTQETQYF
few	.	TRBV6-1	TRBJ2-2	TGTGCCAGCAGTGAAACCACAGGGTCTCTGTTTTTT	CASSETTGSLFF
.	TRBD2	TRBV7-2	TRBJ2-5	TGTGCCAGCAGCTCCAGCGGGGGAGGAGAGACCCAGTACTTC	CASSSSGGGETQYF
.	.	TRBV15	TRBJ2-6	TGTGCCACCAGCAGAGTGGATTCTGGGGCCAACGTCCTGACTTTC	CATSRVDSGANVLTF
.	TRBD2	TRBV30	TRBJ2-2	TGTGCCTGGAGTTTAGCGGGGGTCCACACCGGGGAGCTGTTTTTT	CAWSLAGVHTGELFF
.	.	TRBV10-3	TRBJ2-3	TGTGCCATCAGTGACGGGGACACAGATACGCAGTATTTT	CAISDGDTDTQYF
.	.	TRBV10-3	TRBJ1-1	TGTGCCATCAGTCCTGGGGGCTCAAGGAACACTGAAGCTTTCTTT	CAISPGGSRNTEAFF
.	TRBD1	TRBV29-1	TRBJ2-7	TGCAGCGTTGGTCCCGGGACAGGTAGGACCGAGCAGTACTTC	CSVGPGTGRTEQYF
.	.	TRBV7-2	TRBJ1-1	TGTGCCAGCAGCAACCATGCGGGGGGGCAAGGCACTGAAGCTTTCTTT	CASSNHAGGQGTEAFF
.	TRBD2	TRBV29-1	TRBJ2-3	TGCAGCGTTAGCACTAGCGGGGGGTTAGGTAATACGCAGTATTTT	CSVSTSGGLGNTQYF
few	TRBD1	TRBV20-1	TRBJ1-3	TGCAGTGCTAGCCCGACAGGGACCTCTGGAAACACCATATATTTT	CSASPTGTSGNTIYF
.	.	TRBV12-5	TRBJ2-1	TGTGCTAGTGGTCCGTCGAGCTCCTACAATGAGCAGTTCTTC	CASGPSSSYNEQFF
few	.	TRBV30	TRBJ1-2	TGTGCCTGGAGCAACCAAGGGGACAACTATGGCTACACCTTC	CAWSNQGDNYGYTF
few	.	TRBV4-1	TRBJ1-3	TGCGCCAGCAGTCTCAGGCCAGTAGCTGGAAACACCATATATTTT	CASSLRPVAGNTIYF
few	TRBD1	TRBV4-1	TRBJ1-2	TGCGCCAGCAGCTCAGAAGGGCAGGGGGCAAGGTATGGCTACACCTTC	CASSSEGQGARYGYTF
.	.	TRBV19	TRBJ2-1	TGTGCCAGTAGTTCTCAGACTGGCAATGAGCAGTTCTTC	CASSSQTGNEQFF
.	.	TRBV21-1	TRBJ1-1	TGTGCCAGCACCCCGGCCGGGTGCACTGAAGCTTTCTTT	CASTPAGCTEAFF
.	.	TRBV18	TRBJ1-3	TGTGCCAGCTCACCACAGGAGGGCCTCTCTGGAAACACCATATATTTT	CASSPQEGLSGNTIYF
few	TRBD1	TRBV23-1	TRBJ2-7	TGCGCCAGCAGTCGCACAGGGGGCGTCGAGCAGTACTTC	CASSRTGGVEQYF
.	.	TRBV6-5	TRBJ1-6	TGTGCCAGCAGCTCCCGGGAGGCCTGGGATCATTCACCCCTCCACTTT	CASSSREAWDHSPLHF
few	TRBD2	TRBV12-3/TRBV12-4	TRBJ2-4	TGTGCCAGCAGGGCTTCGGGGGGAAACATTCAGTACTTC	CASRASGGNIQYF
.	.	TRBV10-3	TRBJ1-1	TGTGCCATCAGTCGGACGGTGAACACTGAAGCTTTCTTT	CAISRTVNTEAFF
few	TRBD1	TRBV7-9	TRBJ1-2	TGTGCCAGCAGCTTACAGGGGGACCACTATGGCTACACCTTC	CASSLQGDHYGYTF
few	.	TRBV4-2	TRBJ1-2	TGTGCCAGCAGCCGCGGCAGGGTCGTTGGCTACACCTTC	CASSRGRVVGYTF
many	.	TRBV15	TRBJ2-5	TGTGCCACCAGCAGAGATCATGGGTGGGACGAGACCCAGTACTTC	CATSRDHGWDETQYF
few	TRBD1	TRBV6-5	TRBJ2-7	TGTGCCAGCAGCCAATCCGGGACAGGGGGAGCCGAGCAGTACTTC	CASSQSGTGGAEQYF